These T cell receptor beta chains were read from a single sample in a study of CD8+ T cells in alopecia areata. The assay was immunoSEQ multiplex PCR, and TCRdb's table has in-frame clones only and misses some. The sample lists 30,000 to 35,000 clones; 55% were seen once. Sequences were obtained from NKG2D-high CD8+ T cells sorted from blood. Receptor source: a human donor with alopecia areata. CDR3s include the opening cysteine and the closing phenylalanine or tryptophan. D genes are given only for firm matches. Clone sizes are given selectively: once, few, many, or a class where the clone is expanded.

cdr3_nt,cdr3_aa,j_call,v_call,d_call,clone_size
TGTGCCAGCAGCTCTAGGCGGGAGGGCCGGAATGAGCAGTTCTTC,CASSSRREGRNEQFF,TRBJ2-1,TRBV7-8,TRBD2,many
TGTGCCAGCAGTTTCTTTACCGGGCCCTACGAGCAGTACTTC,CASSFFTGPYEQYF,TRBJ2-7,TRBV28,.,.
TGTGCCACCAAGACAGGTTCTAACTATGGCTACACCTTC,CATKTGSNYGYTF,TRBJ1-2,TRBV30,.,once
TGTGCCTGGAGAAGGGGGAACACTGAAGCTTTCTTT,CAWRRGNTEAFF,TRBJ1-1,TRBV30,.,few
TGTGCCTCGGGACCCTCTGGGGCCAACGTCCTGACTTTC,CASGPSGANVLTF,TRBJ2-6,TRBV30,.,.
TGCGCCAGCAGCTTGGAGGGACAACTCTCTGGAAACACCATATATTTT,CASSLEGQLSGNTIYF,TRBJ1-3,TRBV5-1,.,.
TGCAGCGTTGGGACGCCGGGAAGCGGCTACACCTTC,CSVGTPGSGYTF,TRBJ1-2,TRBV29-1,.,once
TGTGCCAGCCTGGGGGGAGGCAATGAGCAGTTCTTC,CASLGGGNEQFF,TRBJ2-1,TRBV2,.,.
TGCGCCAGCAGCCCAGAAGAGGGTGGGGGACGGGAGCTGTTTTTT,CASSPEEGGGRELFF,TRBJ2-2,TRBV4-3,.,many
TGTGCCAGCAGTCCTGGCCCGCCAGGGGGCTCAGCTGGGGCCAACGTCCTGACTTTC,CASSPGPPGGSAGANVLTF,TRBJ2-6,TRBV28,TRBD1,large
TGTGCCAGCAGCTTGGATCGAGAGGGTGGGTACGGAGAGACCCAGTACTTC,CASSLDREGGYGETQYF,TRBJ2-5,TRBV13,.,.
TGCAGCGTTGAAGATCGGGACCTTGGTTACGAGCAGTACTTC,CSVEDRDLGYEQYF,TRBJ2-7,TRBV29-1,.,few
TGTGCCAGCAGCTTGGCCTTTACTGAAGCTTTCTTT,CASSLAFTEAFF,TRBJ1-1,TRBV5-6,.,once
TGTGCCAGCAGCCATCGGATATTCTCCTACAATGAGCAGTTCTTC,CASSHRIFSYNEQFF,TRBJ2-1,TRBV14,.,.
TGTGCCAGCAGCAGTACTCAGGGGGCCGAGCAGTACTTC,CASSSTQGAEQYF,TRBJ2-7,TRBV7-6,TRBD1,.